The clone carrying this TCR beta chain was observed a few times. What it binds is unknown. The sample comes from a study of T cell repertoires in cytomegalovirus infection. Study background: It was recently identified HLA-C-restricted and well-studied HLA-B-restricted CMV epitopes that the study used. Public TCR beta signatures were indicative of both CMV infection and a matching HLA type.

Trimming shortened V by 2 bases and J by 5 bases, and 13 bases separated the two germline ends. The CDR3 has 15 amino acids. Findings of the study overall: Cumulated frequencies of public TCR beta families served to identify carriers of CMV plus the relevant HLA. CMV-specific TCR beta clonotypes restricted by HLA-C dominated the ex vivo response.

TCRdb fed the reads into MiXCR, producing one record per CDR3 protein. The table includes 700,000 to 950,000 distinct CDR3 sequences, approximately 30% detected once. The V gene is TRBV23-1, the J gene TRBJ1-5; possible D gene TRBD1, 6 bases. TRBV23-1 is marked as an open reading frame, function uncertain. The receptor comes from a human donor in good health (CMV status not recorded). Some clones in this sample may be carry-over from other donors' samples. The source material was cultured CD8+ T cells from PBMCs, sampled from culture after CMV antigen stimulation. CDR3 in DNA: TGCGCCAGCAGTCAAAGGGCGGACAGCTATCAGCCCCAGCATTTT. It specifies CASSQRADSYQPQHF.